This T cell receptor (beta chain) was observed in a study of OX40 agonist ivuxolimab in advanced cancers. Profiled with immunoSEQ multiplex PCR; TCRdb holds only in-frame clones, not every one. The sample lists around 57,000 clones, 80% to 90% occurring once. The CDR3 length is 15 residues. In germline, CDR1 is MNHEY, CDR2 SVGAGI. Trimming took off 5 bases at V and 3 bases at J, with 14 bases between the two ends. Sequenced material: CD4+ or CD8+ T cells sorted from blood, taken in a trial of the OX40 agonist ivuxolimab. This chain joins TRBV6-5 and TRBJ2-1; D call uncertain. This TCR derives from an adult with an advanced solid tumor such as melanoma, head and neck, liver or kidney cancer. CDR3 protein: CASSAPRVGYNEQFF. In nucleotides, the CDR3 is TGTGCCAGCAGTGCACCGAGAGTTGGCTACAATGAGCAGTTCTTC.